These 21 T cell receptor beta chains were sequenced from one sample in a study of shared clonotypes between healthy human individuals. Repertoires were generated with immunoSEQ multiplex PCR, while TCRdb's copy carries only in-frame clones and drops some. The table shows about 1.5 million clones, with 95% to 99% occurring only once. The sequenced sample consisted of naive CD4+ T cells sorted from blood. Subset noted: CD45RA+ positively selected. These receptors were taken from a man aged 30 to 45 in good health.

The J gene is TRBJ2-7, the V gene TRBV4-3, with 7 positions matching TRBD1. Per germline, CDR1 LGHNA and CDR2 YSLEER. Trimming at V came to 4 bases and at J to 2 bases, leaving 8 bases not matched to a gene. This CDR3 comprises 15 residues. The CDR3 DNA reads TGCGCCAGCAGCCCGTATCGACAGGGCCCCTACGAGCAGTACTTC. Its translation is CASSPYRQGPYEQYF.

The CDR3 here is CASSEFPGGPSRTDTQYF. The CDR3 bases are TGCGCCAGCAGTGAATTCCCGGGAGGGCCGTCTCGCACAGATACGCAGTATTTT. V gene TRBV10-1 combines with J gene TRBJ2-3; 8 bases are shared with TRBD2. The junction had 12 bases not matched to a gene; V was cut back by 3 bases and J by 1 base. CDR3 length: 18 residues. The germline V gene has CDR1 WNHNN and CDR2 SYGVQD (reference sequence).

The chain employs TRBV5-4 and TRBJ2-7; TRBD1 might be the D (6 bases). The CDR3 spans 15 residues. V gave up 4 bases and J gave up 4 bases, with 18 bases separating them. Germline CDR1 and CDR2: SGHNT and YYREEE (reference sequence). CDR3: CASSPNTGTSYEQYF. CDR3 DNA: TGTGCCAGCAGCCCGAACACCGGGACAAGTTACGAGCAGTACTTC.

J is TRBJ2-3 and V is TRBV7-9; D uncertain. Deletions cut 5 bases from V and 4 bases from J, with 22 bases between. Germline V gene lookup returns CDR1 SEHNR and CDR2 FQNEAQ (reference sequence). CDR3 size: 17 residues. This CDR3 is CASSPPMGPHHADTQYF. The CDR3 DNA follows: TGTGCCAGCAGCCCGCCTATGGGCCCTCACCACGCAGATACGCAGTATTTT.

V is TRBV28 and J is TRBJ2-7; 7 bases agree with TRBD2. CDR1 is MDHEN and CDR2 is SYDVKM in the germline V gene. This CDR3 is 13 amino acids long. The trim removed 11 bases at V and 3 bases at J, leaving 10 bases unmatched. CDR3 coding DNA: TGTGCCGGGGGGAGGGCAGGATACTACGAGCAGTACTTC. Its translation is CAGGRAGYYEQYF.

This clone was detected once. This chain links TRBV6-6 with TRBJ1-4; D perhaps matches TRBD1 (5 bases). Between the trimmed V and J ends, which lost 7 bases and 5 bases, there was a span of 14 bases. Germline CDR1 MNHNY, CDR2 SVGAGI (reference sequence). The CDR3 is made up of 14 amino acids. The CDR3 spells CASNPRVGNEKLFF. CDR3 sequence (DNA): TGTGCCAGCAACCCCAGGGTGGGGAATGAAAAACTGTTTTTT.

The rearrangement joins TRBV6-5 to TRBJ2-5; 7 bases agree with TRBD2. Germline CDR1 reads MNHEY; CDR2 reads SVGAGI. The J segment lost 7 bases and the V segment lost 0 bases, leaving 5 bases of the junction unmatched. The CDR3 has 14 amino acids. This CDR3 reads CASSYSGLHMTQYF. The CDR3, as DNA: TGTGCCAGCAGTTACTCGGGACTACACATGACCCAGTACTTC.

This sequence joins TRBV9 and TRBJ2-3, with 7 bases lining up with TRBD2. The germline CDR1 and CDR2 sequences are SGDLS and YYNGEE. The trim removed 0 bases at V and 2 bases at J, leaving 6 bases unmatched. The CDR3 covers 16 residues. CDR3 DNA sequence: TGTGCCAGCAGCGTAGTCGCTAGCGGCCTCACAGATACGCAGTATTTT. This encodes CASSVVASGLTDTQYF.

The chain has TRBV7-6 and TRBJ1-4; D perhaps matches TRBD1 (6 bases). Germline V gene sequence: CDR1 SGHVS, CDR2 FNYEAQ. CDR3 length: 15 amino acids. Trimming removed 0 bases from V and 5 bases from J, with 10 bases in between. The DNA of the CDR3 is TGTGCCAGCAGCTTAGCCCCAGGGGTAAATGAAAAACTGTTTTTT. It encodes CASSLAPGVNEKLFF.

The chain joins TRBV5-1 to TRBJ1-1, with D possibly TRBD1 on 5 matching bases. Germline V gene data show CDR1 as SGHRS and CDR2 as YFSETQ. Trimming took off 1 base at V and 6 bases at J, with 10 bases between the two ends. The CDR3 totals 13 residues. The CDR3 sequence: CASSLSGGAEAFF. The CDR3 DNA reads TGCGCCAGCAGCTTGAGTGGGGGGGCTGAAGCTTTCTTT. Filled out from reference TRBV5-1 and TRBJ1-1, the complete variable domain reads KAGVTQTPRYLIKTRGQQVTLSCSPISGHRSVSWYQQTPGQGLQFLFEYFSETQRNKGNFPGRFSGRQFSNSRSEMNVSTLELGDSALYLCASSLSGGAEAFFGQGTRLTVV.

The rearrangement links TRBV11-2 to TRBJ2-1; D remains unclear. The CDR3 runs 17 residues. The V and J ends lost 5 bases and 8 bases respectively, with 25 bases between them. Germline V gene lookup returns CDR1 SGHAT and CDR2 FQNNGV. This CDR3 reads CASSPRSVWRLSYEQFF. CDR3 DNA sequence: TGTGCCAGCAGCCCACGAAGCGTATGGAGACTTAGTTATGAGCAGTTCTTC.

The chain joins TRBV15 to TRBJ2-7, with a tentative D call TRBD1 (5 bases). Deletions cut 6 bases from V and 0 bases from J, with 12 bases between. The CDR3 totals 14 residues. Germline V lookup: CDR1 LNHNV, CDR2 YYDKDF (reference sequence). The CDR3 loop reads CATSSYRSSYEQYF. CDR3 DNA: TGTGCCACCAGTAGTTACAGGAGCTCCTACGAGCAGTACTTC.

The V gene is TRBV10-3, the J gene TRBJ2-5, with TRBD1 matching 8 bases. CDR1 is ENHRY and CDR2 is SYGVKD in the germline V gene. Trimming took 3 bases from V and 5 from J; bases not matched to a gene: 8. This CDR3 comprises 15 residues. The CDR3 sequence is CAISELRTGLETQYF. CDR3 in DNA: TGTGCCATCAGTGAACTACGGACAGGGTTGGAGACCCAGTACTTC.

V and J are TRBV11-2 and TRBJ1-5; D call uncertain. In germline, CDR1 is SGHAT, CDR2 FQNNGV. The CDR3 covers 14 residues. V lost 0 bases to trimming and J lost 4 bases, with 7 bases between them. CDR3 coding DNA: TGTGCCAGCAGCTTAGATCAGGCGAATCAGCCCCAGCATTTT. It specifies CASSLDQANQPQHF.

The J gene is TRBJ2-7, the V gene TRBV11-2; D is unresolved. Germline CDR1 is SGHAT and CDR2 is FQNNGV. The CDR3 is 13 residues long. Trimming left V 2 bases short and J 1 base short, with 6 bases between. The CDR3 DNA is TGTGCCAGCAGCTTAAACCCATCCTACGAGCAGTACTTC. Translating gives CASSLNPSYEQYF.

The V and J genes are TRBV9 and TRBJ2-7; 8 nucleotides agree with TRBD2. V was clipped by 2 bases and J by 0 bases; unmatched bases: 4. CDR3 length equals 15 residues. Per the germline V gene, CDR1 is SGDLS and CDR2 is YYNGEE. CDR3 in amino acids: CASSVTGTSSYEQYF. CDR3 sequence (DNA): TGTGCCAGCAGCGTTACCGGGACTAGCTCCTACGAGCAGTACTTC.

About this clone itself: Other DNA sequences within the sample encode an identical CDR3. The chain links TRBV6-5 to TRBJ1-1, with D maybe TRBD1 (6 bases). The CDR3 has 14 residues. V lost 3 bases, J lost 0 bases, and 8 bases lay in between. Germline V gene data show CDR1 as MNHEY and CDR2 as SVGAGI. The CDR3 sequence: CASSYDRMNTEAFF. DNA for the CDR3: TGTGCCAGCAGTTATGACAGGATGAACACTGAAGCTTTCTTT.

This rearrangement joins TRBV10-1 to TRBJ2-3; 8 nucleotides line up with TRBD1. Germline V gene sequence: CDR1 WNHNN, CDR2 SYGVQD (reference sequence). The junction had 8 bases not matched to a gene; V was cut back by 4 bases and J by 5 bases. The CDR3 extends over 15 amino acids. The CDR3 coding sequence is TGCGCCAGCAGTGTAGGCCAGGGGGCTGTAGATACGCAGTATTTT. This encodes CASSVGQGAVDTQYF.

As concerns this clone: Other nucleotide sequences from this sample produce the same CDR3. The chain joins TRBV14 to TRBJ1-1, with D uncertain. This CDR3 spans 13 amino acids. Per the germline V gene, CDR1 is SGHDN and CDR2 is FVKESK. V was clipped by 6 bases and J by 0 bases, with 8 bases between them. CDR3 bases: TGTGCCAGCAGTCTAAAGATGAACACTGAAGCTTTCTTT. Encoded protein: CASSLKMNTEAFF.

This rearrangement joins TRBV28 to TRBJ2-1; TRBD2 agrees at 8 bases. V was clipped by 5 bases and J by 8 bases; unmatched bases: 11. The germline CDR1 and CDR2 sequences are MDHEN and SYDVKM. The CDR3 contains 15 residues. The CDR3 protein is CASSSTGGRRDEQFF. The DNA of the CDR3 is TGTGCCAGCAGTAGTACTGGCGGGAGGCGGGATGAGCAGTTCTTC.

This chain uses TRBV11-2 with TRBJ2-1; D not resolved. Germline V gene data show CDR1 as SGHAT and CDR2 as FQNNGV. V was pared by 2 bases and J by 0 bases, with 11 bases between. CDR3 length: 16 amino acids. DNA for the CDR3: TGTGCCAGCAGCTTAAGAATCAAGAGCTCCTACAATGAGCAGTTCTTC. Protein product: CASSLRIKSSYNEQFF. The whole variable domain, remainder taken from reference TRBV11-2 and TRBJ2-1, is EAGVAQSPRYKIIEKRQSVAFWCNPISGHATLYWYQQILGQGPKLLIQFQNNGVVDDSQLPKDRFSAERLKGVDSTLKIQPAKLEDSAVYLCASSLRIKSSYNEQFFGPGTRLTVL.